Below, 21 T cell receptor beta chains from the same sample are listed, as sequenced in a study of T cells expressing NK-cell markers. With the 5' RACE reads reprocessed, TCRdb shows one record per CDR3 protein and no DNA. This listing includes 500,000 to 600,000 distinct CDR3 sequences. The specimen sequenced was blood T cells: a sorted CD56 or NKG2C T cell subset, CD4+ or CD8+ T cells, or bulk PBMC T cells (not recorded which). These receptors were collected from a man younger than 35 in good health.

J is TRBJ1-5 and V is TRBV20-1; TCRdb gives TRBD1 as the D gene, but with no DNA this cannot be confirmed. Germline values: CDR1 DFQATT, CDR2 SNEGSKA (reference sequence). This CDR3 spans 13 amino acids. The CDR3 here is CSATTGPSQPQHF.

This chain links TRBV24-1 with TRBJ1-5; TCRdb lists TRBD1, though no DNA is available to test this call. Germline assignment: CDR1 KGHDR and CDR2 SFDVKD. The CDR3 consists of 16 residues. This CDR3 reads CATSDPKGHRNQPQHF.

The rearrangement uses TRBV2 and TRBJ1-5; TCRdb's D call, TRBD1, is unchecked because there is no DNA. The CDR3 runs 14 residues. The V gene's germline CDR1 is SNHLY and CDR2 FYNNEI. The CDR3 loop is CASSEGGGRQPQHF.

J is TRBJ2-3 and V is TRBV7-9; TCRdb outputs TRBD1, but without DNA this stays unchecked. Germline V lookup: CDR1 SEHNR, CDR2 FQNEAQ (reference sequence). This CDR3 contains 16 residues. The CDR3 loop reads CASSPEQGASTDTQYF.

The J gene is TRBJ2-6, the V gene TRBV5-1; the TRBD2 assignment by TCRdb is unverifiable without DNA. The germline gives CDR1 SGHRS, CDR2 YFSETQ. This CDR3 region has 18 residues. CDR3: CASSLSGGLPSGANVLTF.

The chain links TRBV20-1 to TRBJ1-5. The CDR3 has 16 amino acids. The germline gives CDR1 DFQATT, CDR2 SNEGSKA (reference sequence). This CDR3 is CSALGAGGLGNQPQHF.

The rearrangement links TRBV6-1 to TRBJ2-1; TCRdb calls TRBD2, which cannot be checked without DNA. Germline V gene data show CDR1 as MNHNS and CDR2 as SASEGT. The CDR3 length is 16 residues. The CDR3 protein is CASSEETGTSGRVSVF.

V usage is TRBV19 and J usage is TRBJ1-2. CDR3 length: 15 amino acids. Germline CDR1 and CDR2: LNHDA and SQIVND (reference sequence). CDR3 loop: CASSIFSPGSDGYTF.

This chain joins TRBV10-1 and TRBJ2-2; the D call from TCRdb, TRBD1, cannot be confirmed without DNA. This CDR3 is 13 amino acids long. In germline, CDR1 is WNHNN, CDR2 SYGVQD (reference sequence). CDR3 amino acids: CASSEVSSGELFF.

The chain's CDR3 is CASSQGPYYNEQFF. This rearrangement joins TRBV4-1 to TRBJ2-1. Germline V gene data show CDR1 as MGHRA and CDR2 as YSYEKL. CDR3 length equals 14 residues.

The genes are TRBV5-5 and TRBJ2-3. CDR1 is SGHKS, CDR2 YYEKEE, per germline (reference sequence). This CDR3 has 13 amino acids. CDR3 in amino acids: CASSMTSPDTQYF.

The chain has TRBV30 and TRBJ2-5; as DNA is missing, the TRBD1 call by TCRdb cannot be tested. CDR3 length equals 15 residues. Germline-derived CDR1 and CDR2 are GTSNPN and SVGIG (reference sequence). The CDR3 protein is CASFNPGTGRETQYF.

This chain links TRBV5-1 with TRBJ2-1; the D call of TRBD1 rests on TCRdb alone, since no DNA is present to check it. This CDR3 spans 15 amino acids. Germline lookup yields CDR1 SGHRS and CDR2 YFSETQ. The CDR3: CASRTGGQSYNEQFF. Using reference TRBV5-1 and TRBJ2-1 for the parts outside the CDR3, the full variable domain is KAGVTQTPRYLIKTRGQQVTLSCSPISGHRSVSWYQQTPGQGLQFLFEYFSETQRNKGNFPGRFSGRQFSNSRSEMNVSTLELGDSALYLCASRTGGQSYNEQFFGPGTRLTVL.

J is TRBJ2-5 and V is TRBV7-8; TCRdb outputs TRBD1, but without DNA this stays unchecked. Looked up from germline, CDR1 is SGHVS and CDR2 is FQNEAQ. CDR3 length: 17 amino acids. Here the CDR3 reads CASSSTPPLYVGETQYF. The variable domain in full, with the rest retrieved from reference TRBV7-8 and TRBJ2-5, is GAGVSQSPRYKVAKRGQDVALRCDPISGHVSLFWYQQALGQGPEFLTYFQNEAQLDKSGLPSDRFFAERPEGSVSTLKIQRTQQEDSAVYLCASSSTPPLYVGETQYFGPGTRLLVL.

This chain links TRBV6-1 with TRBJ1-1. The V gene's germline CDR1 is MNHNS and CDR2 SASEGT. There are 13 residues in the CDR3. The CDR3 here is CASSETSQREAFF.

CDR3 residues: CASSYRVPGYTF. The gene calls are TRBV12-3 or TRBV12-4 and TRBJ1-2; TCRdb reports TRBD1, a call that lacks DNA to check it against. The CDR3 consists of 12 residues.

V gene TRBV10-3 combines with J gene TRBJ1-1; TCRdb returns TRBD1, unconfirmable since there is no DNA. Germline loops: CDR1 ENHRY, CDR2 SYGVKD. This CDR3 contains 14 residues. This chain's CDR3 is CAISEWDRGPEAFF.

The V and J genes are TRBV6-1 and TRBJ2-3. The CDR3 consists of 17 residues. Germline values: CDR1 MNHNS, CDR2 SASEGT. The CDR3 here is CASSDRIGHSNTDTQYF.

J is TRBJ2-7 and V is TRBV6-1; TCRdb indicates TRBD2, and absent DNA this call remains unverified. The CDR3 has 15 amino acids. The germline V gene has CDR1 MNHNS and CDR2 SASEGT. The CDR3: CASRTGGALPYEQYF.

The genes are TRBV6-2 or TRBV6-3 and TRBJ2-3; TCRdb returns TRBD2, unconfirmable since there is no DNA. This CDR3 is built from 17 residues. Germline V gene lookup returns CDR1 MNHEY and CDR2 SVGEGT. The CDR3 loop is CASSYMGLADVTDTQYF.

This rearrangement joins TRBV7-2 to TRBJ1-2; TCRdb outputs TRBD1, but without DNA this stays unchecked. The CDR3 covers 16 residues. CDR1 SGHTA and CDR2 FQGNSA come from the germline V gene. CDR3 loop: CASSSRGPGGYDDYTF.